Given below is one T cell receptor (beta chain) in context. This specimen comes from a study of blood T cell repertoires in COVID-19. Study-level information: Some COVID-19 samples were acute and others convalescent; all came from the United States, Italy and Spain.

Only in-frame clones appear in the TCRdb table, and some are missing; sequencing was by immunoSEQ multiplex PCR. The repertoire holds under 300,000 clones, with over 70% as singletons. The V segment lost 4 bases and the J segment 0 bases; nucleotides outside the gene matches: 11. The CDR3 is 17 residues long. CDR1 and CDR2 (germline): SGHRS, YFSETQ. V is TRBV5-1 and J is TRBJ1-1; TRBD1 matches at 8 bases. The receptor was derived from a woman over 75 with acute or convalescent COVID-19. Input material: peripheral blood. The CDR3 loop reads CASSQGQVGDLNTEAFF. The CDR3 DNA is TGCGCCAGCAGCCAGGGACAGGTTGGGGATTTGAACACTGAAGCTTTCTTT. Full variable domain (rest looked up from reference TRBV5-1 and TRBJ1-1): KAGVTQTPRYLIKTRGQQVTLSCSPISGHRSVSWYQQTPGQGLQFLFEYFSETQRNKGNFPGRFSGRQFSNSRSEMNVSTLELGDSALYLCASSQGQVGDLNTEAFFGQGTRLTVV.